These 8 T cell receptor beta chains share one sample of origin, sequenced in a study of T cells in localized non-small cell lung cancer. The method was immunoSEQ multiplex PCR; TCRdb's version includes in-frame clones alone and lacks a portion of them. Of about 2,200 clones listed, more than 30% are singletons. The starting material was lung tumor tissue, obtained before any cancer treatment. These receptor sequences come from a female donor of 60 years or more with stage I lung adenocarcinoma.

This clone appeared once. The chain combines TRBV11-3 with TRBJ2-1; 10 bases agree with TRBD1. Germline lookup yields CDR1 SGHNT and CDR2 YENEEA. The junction had 4 bases not matched to a gene; V was cut back by 4 bases and J by 4 bases. The CDR3 loop spans 15 amino acids. For the CDR3, the DNA is TGTGCCAGCAGCTCGACAGGGGGCAGGTACAATGAGCAGTTCTTC. Protein: CASSSTGGRYNEQFF.

The V gene is TRBV19, the J gene TRBJ2-3; possible D gene TRBD2, 6 bases. The CDR3 contains 17 residues. Deletions cut 3 bases from V and 3 bases from J, with 19 bases between. The germline CDR1 and CDR2 sequences are LNHDA and SQIVND (reference sequence). Here the CDR3 reads CASSMSRELFKTDTQYF. Written as DNA, the CDR3 is TGTGCCAGTAGTATGTCGCGGGAACTATTTAAGACAGATACGCAGTATTTT.

The sample holds a few counts of this clone. This sequence joins TRBV19 and TRBJ2-1; D perhaps matches TRBD1 (5 bases). Germline assignment: CDR1 LNHDA and CDR2 SQIVND (reference sequence). Trimming left V 11 bases short and J 0 bases short, with 29 bases between. The CDR3 spans 19 residues. The CDR3 DNA sequence: TGTGCCGACAGTAGACGCCGAACCTCCAGGGAAGGCTCCTACAATGAGCAGTTCTTC. Translation gives CADSRRRTSREGSYNEQFF. Filled out from reference TRBV19 and TRBJ2-1, the complete variable domain reads DGGITQSPKYLFRKEGQNVTLSCEQNLNHDAMYWYRQDPGQGLRLIYYSQIVNDFQKGDIAEGYSVSREKKESFPLTVTSAQKNPTAFYLCADSRRRTSREGSYNEQFFGPGTRLTVL.

This chain connects TRBV16 to TRBJ2-7; D is ambiguous. CDR1 is KGHSY and CDR2 is FQNENV in the germline V gene. V was shortened by 2 bases and J by 0 bases, with 11 bases between the two germline ends. The CDR3 covers 15 residues. The CDR3: CASSQKAETSYEQYF. As DNA, the CDR3 is TGTGCCAGCAGCCAAAAGGCGGAAACCTCCTACGAGCAGTACTTC.

The chain recombines TRBV15 with TRBJ2-1; D possibly uses TRBD1 or TRBD2 (5 bases each). Germline V CDR1 and CDR2: LNHNV, YYDKDF (reference sequence). There are 16 residues in the CDR3. V was shortened by 5 bases and J by 9 bases, with 23 bases between the two germline ends. The CDR3 sequence is CATSRADNPTEGEQFF. Written as DNA, the CDR3 is TGTGCCACCAGCCGGGCGGACAATCCGACAGAGGGTGAGCAGTTCTTC.

The chain couples TRBV28 to TRBJ1-5; no clear D. V was pared by 2 bases and J by 4 bases, with 12 bases between. Looked up from germline, CDR1 is MDHEN and CDR2 is SYDVKM. The CDR3 consists of 15 residues. The CDR3 DNA sequence: TGTGCCAGCAGTTTAGCGTTCGGTCTTAATCAGCCCCAGCATTTT. Translating it yields CASSLAFGLNQPQHF.

The chain recombines TRBV11-3 with TRBJ2-7; no clear D gene. Germline V gives CDR1 SGHNT, CDR2 YENEEA. CDR3 length: 14 residues. Between the trimmed V and J ends, which lost 2 bases and 0 bases, there was a span of 8 bases. The CDR3 bases are TGTGCCAGCAGCTTAAACATGGGCTCCTACGAGCAGTACTTC. Its protein product is CASSLNMGSYEQYF.

This clone appeared a few times. This rearrangement joins TRBV28 to TRBJ2-5; TRBD2 agrees at 7 bases. The CDR3 consists of 15 residues. Germline CDR1 reads MDHEN; CDR2 reads SYDVKM. Trimming at V came to 2 bases and at J to 3 bases, leaving 6 bases not matched to a gene. The CDR3 is CASSLKRRGKETQYF. The CDR3 DNA reads as TGTGCCAGCAGTTTAAAGAGGCGGGGGAAAGAGACCCAGTACTTC. The full variable domain, with the rest looked up from reference TRBV28 and TRBJ2-5, is DVKVTQSSRYLVKRTGEKVFLECVQDMDHENMFWYRQDPGLGLRLIYFSYDVKMKEKGDIPEGYSVSREKKERFSLILESASTNQTSMYLCASSLKRRGKETQYFGPGTRLLVL.